The 18 T cell receptor beta chains below all came from one sample that was sequenced in a study of cytomegalovirus exposure and HLA in healthy donors. PCR primers comprised 60 Vbeta and 13 Jbeta primers. Sequencing was performed with immunoSEQ multiplex PCR; in TCRdb, only in-frame clones are kept and a portion is missing. The data hold over 100,000 clones, with roughly 82% observed a single time. The sequencing input was PBMCs. These receptor sequences come from a male donor in good health and CMV-seropositive.

This clone has a handful of counts. The chain has TRBV28 and TRBJ1-6; 8 bases are a match to TRBD1. The CDR3 consists of 14 residues. The V gene end was trimmed by 6 bases and the J gene end by 7 bases; junction bases not matched to a gene: 5. Germline CDR1 and CDR2: MDHEN and SYDVKM. The CDR3 DNA reads as TGTGCCAGCAGCCCGGGACAGGAAAATTCACCCCTCCACTTT. Amino acid sequence: CASSPGQENSPLHF.

The chain couples TRBV6-5 to TRBJ2-1; 10 bases agree with TRBD1. CDR1 is MNHEY and CDR2 is SVGAGI in the germline V gene. V lost 6 bases to trimming and J lost 3 bases; unmatched junction nucleotides: 5. The CDR3 consists of 15 residues. CDR3 in DNA: TGTGCCAGCAGCAAGAGGACAGGGGGCTACAATGAGCAGTTCTTC. Its protein is CASSKRTGGYNEQFF.

The rearrangement uses TRBV5-4 and TRBJ2-7, with D tentatively TRBD1 (5 bases). Germline V gives CDR1 SGHNT, CDR2 YYREEE (reference sequence). This CDR3 comprises 13 residues. Trimming stripped 0 bases from V and 5 bases from J, with 9 bases between. CDR3 sequence (DNA): TGTGCCAGCAGCTTGGACAGGATCGACGAGCAGTACTTC. This translates into CASSLDRIDEQYF.

The CDR3 DNA follows: TGTGCCAGCAGGGGAGGGGGAGACTACGAGCAGTACTTC. Amino acids: CASRGGGDYEQYF. The rearrangement uses TRBV27 and TRBJ2-7; possible D gene TRBD2, 7 bases. The germline V gene has CDR1 MNHEY and CDR2 SMNVEV (reference sequence). The germline V and J ends were trimmed by 6 bases and 3 bases, with 12 bases remaining between them. This CDR3 is 13 amino acids long.

This clone was found a few times. The gene calls are TRBV6-5 and TRBJ1-5, with TRBD1 identical over 9 bases. V lost 6 bases and J lost 4; bases outside the gene matches: 7. Germline loops: CDR1 MNHEY, CDR2 SVGAGI. This CDR3 comprises 15 residues. CDR3 residues: CASSRGTGNNQPQHF. The CDR3 coding sequence is TGTGCCAGCAGCCGAGGGACAGGGAATAATCAGCCCCAGCATTTT.

V gene TRBV5-1 combines with J gene TRBJ2-2; no clear D gene. The CDR3 sequence is 16 residues long. Looked up from germline, CDR1 is SGHRS and CDR2 is YFSETQ. With 4 bases removed from V and 3 bases from J, the gap between germline ends came to 16 bases. DNA of the CDR3: TGCGCCAGCAGCCCGCTGGCTGGGCAAGACACCGGGGAGCTGTTTTTT. Translated, it gives CASSPLAGQDTGELFF.

The chain recombines TRBV29-1 with TRBJ2-5, with 7 bases matching TRBD2. The CDR3 totals 14 residues. CDR1 and CDR2 (germline): SQVTM, ANQGSEA. Trimming cost V 3 bases and J 5 bases; bases outside gene matches: 9. Here the CDR3 reads CSVDSGVGRETQYF. The CDR3 bases are TGCAGCGTTGACAGCGGGGTCGGTCGGGAGACCCAGTACTTC.

This clone was recorded a few times. The rearrangement uses TRBV7-9 and TRBJ1-1; D is uncertain. The CDR3 covers 16 residues. CDR1 SEHNR and CDR2 FQNEAQ come from the germline V gene (reference sequence). V shed 5 bases and J shed 0 bases, with 16 bases lying between them. CDR3 nucleotide sequence: TGTGCCAGCAGCCCCGAAGCAGGTTTTATGAACACTGAAGCTTTCTTT. It codes for CASSPEAGFMNTEAFF.

The V call is TRBV7-9, the J call TRBJ1-4; tentative D call: TRBD1 (5 bases). The CDR3 is 15 amino acids. Trimming took 4 bases from V and 8 from J, leaving 17 bases between them. The germline CDR1 and CDR2 sequences are SEHNR and FQNEAQ (reference sequence). CDR3 bases: TGTGCCAGCAGCTCTTCGACAGCCTTCGGGGAAAAACTGTTTTTT. This encodes CASSSSTAFGEKLFF.

This clone was counted between two and nine times. The gene calls are TRBV28 and TRBJ1-5; 11 nucleotides agree with TRBD1. This CDR3 is built from 18 residues. Germline CDR1 and CDR2: MDHEN and SYDVKM. Germline trimming cut 5 bases from V and 5 bases from J; bases unmatched to any gene: 14. This CDR3 is CASSLIPRTGGAYQPQHF. CDR3 coding DNA: TGTGCCAGCAGTCTCATCCCTCGGACAGGGGGCGCGTATCAGCCCCAGCATTTT.

This chain links TRBV7-8 with TRBJ1-5; the match to TRBD1 covers 10 bases. This CDR3 contains 14 residues. Germline CDR1 is SGHVS and CDR2 is FQNEAQ. V shed 4 bases, J shed 7 bases, and the junction held 4 bases outside the gene matches. Written as DNA, the CDR3 is TGTGCCAGCAGCTCTGGGACAGGGGAACAGCCCCAGCATTTT. Translating gives CASSSGTGEQPQHF.

The V call is TRBV25-1, the J call TRBJ1-3, with a possible D match to TRBD1 (6 bases). Germline V gene sequence: CDR1 MGHDK, CDR2 SYGVNS. Deletions cut 5 bases from V and 4 bases from J, with 12 bases between. CDR3 length: 14 amino acids. The CDR3, as DNA: TGTGCCAGCAGTCTAGGGGGAACAGGAAACACCATATATTTT. Its protein is CASSLGGTGNTIYF.

This rearrangement joins TRBV19 to TRBJ2-1; 14 bases line up with TRBD2. Trimming at V came to 7 bases and at J to 8 bases, leaving 4 bases not matched to a gene. CDR1 and CDR2 from the germline V gene are LNHDA and SQIVND (reference sequence). The CDR3 spans 14 residues. The chain's CDR3 is CASKTSGGGYEQFF. CDR3 DNA sequence: TGTGCCAGTAAGACTAGCGGGGGGGGTTATGAGCAGTTCTTC.

V gene TRBV28 combines with J gene TRBJ1-2; unclear D gene. The CDR3 length is 12 residues. Germline lookup yields CDR1 MDHEN and CDR2 SYDVKM. Trimming left V 5 bases short and J 0 bases short, with 4 bases between. Here the CDR3 DNA reads TGTGCCAGCAGTCTCTCTAACTATGGCTACACCTTC. It is translated as CASSLSNYGYTF.

The chain has TRBV10-3 and TRBJ1-1; tentatively, D is TRBD1 (5 bases). The CDR3 consists of 13 residues. V gave up 2 bases and J gave up 4 bases, with 8 bases separating them. Germline CDR1 reads ENHRY; CDR2 reads SYGVKD. In DNA form, the CDR3 reads TGTGCCATCAGTGAGGGGGGGTCCACTGAAGCTTTCTTT. It translates to CAISEGGSTEAFF.

This chain joins TRBV5-1 and TRBJ2-3; D gene uncertain. CDR1 and CDR2 (germline): SGHRS, YFSETQ. Trimming pared 0 bases from V and 2 bases from J, leaving 7 bases between. The CDR3 totals 14 residues. CDR3 loop: CASSLERLTDTQYF. In nucleotides, the CDR3 is TGCGCCAGCAGCTTGGAGCGCCTCACAGATACGCAGTATTTT.

The rearrangement joins TRBV11-2 to TRBJ2-5, with 9 bases identical to TRBD1. CDR3 size: 14 residues. Germline CDR1 SGHAT, CDR2 FQNNGV. After removal of 5 bases from V and 2 bases from J, the junction contained 3 bases not matched to a gene. CDR3 bases: TGTGCCAGCAGCCCGGGGACAGGGCAAGAGACCCAGTACTTC. Translating it yields CASSPGTGQETQYF.

This chain connects TRBV19 to TRBJ2-6, with TRBD2 matching over 9 bases. The CDR3 consists of 17 residues. Trimming took 11 bases from V and 5 from J; bases not matched to a gene: 16. Germline loops: CDR1 LNHDA, CDR2 SQIVND (reference sequence). The CDR3 DNA reads TGTGCCGCATCGACTAGCGGCGACCTCTTACGGGCCAACGTCCTGACTTTC. Translated, it gives CAASTSGDLLRANVLTF.